This T cell receptor beta chain was profiled in a study of T cells in localized non-small cell lung cancer. Broader study findings: Across samples, adjacent lung featured a median roughly 61 of the top 100 tumor clones. Sequencing covered just one tumor region, so heterogeneity cannot be ruled out. Among blood samples, higher T cell density accompanied longer overall survival. Uninvolved adjacent lung had higher T cell clonality than tumor and all other tissues.

Details on this clone: Antigen unknown.

The CDR3 sequence is 15 residues long. The V and J ends lost 2 bases and 0 bases respectively, with 10 bases between them. Germline CDR1 KGHSH, CDR2 LQKENI. Measured with immunoSEQ multiplex PCR; TCRdb has only the in-frame clones, and not every one. The sample has 25,000 to 35,000 clones; 88% are singletons. The chain is built from TRBV18 and TRBJ1-2; D possibly corresponds to TRBD1 (5 bases). The clonotype comes from a female donor older than 55 with stage III squamous cell lung carcinoma. This sample comprised peripheral blood, obtained before any cancer treatment. The CDR3 reads CASSPAGDANYGYTF. In nucleotides, the CDR3 is TGTGCCAGCTCACCAGCGGGGGACGCTAACTATGGCTACACCTTC.